This entry lists 21 T cell receptor beta chains sequenced from one sample in a study of T cell responses to AZD1222 COVID-19 vaccine (dated by TCRdb to about 2021). Library method: the immunoSEQ multiplex PCR assay. Held by TCRdb, this immuneACCESS table contains in-frame sequences only and omits some clones. Under half of the omission traces to an unresolved V gene where checked; the cause of the rest is unknown. The sample table holds 160,000 or so clones, of which 70% to 90% were seen once. 1.5% to 2% of the sample is taken by the ten largest. This sample's time point label indicates: baseline before first vaccination. This specimen was peripheral blood, taken on day 0 of AZD1222 vaccination. These receptors were obtained from an adult in good health.

V and J are TRBV29-1 and TRBJ2-6; the D gene could be TRBD1 or TRBD2 (5 bases each). V lost 7 bases, J lost 0 bases, and 16 bases lay in between. The CDR3 runs 16 residues. The germline V gene encodes CDR1 SQVTM and CDR2 ANQGSEA. The CDR3 is CSAEGRGFSGANVLTF. CDR3 DNA sequence: TGCAGCGCCGAGGGGCGTGGGTTCTCTGGGGCCAACGTCCTGACTTTC.

V gene TRBV5-1 combines with J gene TRBJ1-2, with D possibly matching TRBD1 (6 bases). CDR1 and CDR2 from the germline V gene are SGHRS and YFSETQ. V lost 0 bases, J lost 3 bases, and 9 bases lay in between. CDR3 length equals 14 residues. In DNA form, the CDR3 reads TGCGCCAGCAGCTTGGGGGGGCTTGACTATGGCTACACCTTC. As protein: CASSLGGLDYGYTF. The whole variable domain, filled in from reference TRBV5-1 and TRBJ1-2, reads KAGVTQTPRYLIKTRGQQVTLSCSPISGHRSVSWYQQTPGQGLQFLFEYFSETQRNKGNFPGRFSGRQFSNSRSEMNVSTLELGDSALYLCASSLGGLDYGYTFGSGTRLTVV.

This chain links TRBV19 with TRBJ1-4; no clear D gene. V lost 2 bases and J 0 bases, leaving 10 bases between the germline ends. CDR1 is LNHDA and CDR2 is SQIVND in the germline V gene (reference sequence). The CDR3 has 16 residues. In nucleotides, the CDR3 is TGTGCCAGTAGTATAATGGGAAGTACAACTAATGAAAAACTGTTTTTT. It translates to CASSIMGSTTNEKLFF.

V gene TRBV28 combines with J gene TRBJ1-1, with unresolved D. The CDR3 runs to 15 residues. CDR1 is MDHEN and CDR2 is SYDVKM in the germline V gene. Trimming stripped 2 bases from V and 6 bases from J, with 16 bases between. Here the CDR3 DNA reads TGTGCCAGCAGTTTAAGAGAGGGAGGAAGGGCTGAAGCTTTCTTT. Its translation: CASSLREGGRAEAFF.

The rearrangement joins TRBV10-2 to TRBJ1-1; D call uncertain. CDR3 length equals 13 residues. V shed 4 bases and J shed 2 bases, with 8 bases lying between them. Germline assignment: CDR1 WSHSY and CDR2 SAAADI. DNA of the CDR3: TGCGCCAGCAGTGGTCAGATAAACACTGAAGCTTTCTTT. Its translation: CASSGQINTEAFF.

The J gene is TRBJ2-1, the V gene TRBV14; D uncertain. The CDR3 has 15 residues. V was shortened by 4 bases and J by 3 bases, with 13 bases between the two germline ends. Looked up from germline, CDR1 is SGHDN and CDR2 is FVKESK. The CDR3 sequence is CASSPTLRSYNEQFF. In DNA form, the CDR3 reads TGTGCCAGCAGCCCAACTTTGCGGAGCTACAATGAGCAGTTCTTC.

The chain links TRBV2 to TRBJ1-1, with D unclear. The CDR3 runs to 14 residues. Germline assignment: CDR1 SNHLY and CDR2 FYNNEI. Trimming took off 5 bases at V and 0 bases at J, with 10 bases between the two ends. The CDR3 reads CASSTRPMNTEAFF. DNA for the CDR3: TGTGCCAGCAGTACTCGCCCCATGAACACTGAAGCTTTCTTT.

CDR3 loop: CASRDRGGSNTGELFF. For the CDR3, the DNA is TGTGCCAGCAGGGACCGCGGGGGGTCGAACACCGGGGAGCTGTTTTTT. The chain carries TRBV3-1 (or the pseudogene TRBV3-2) and TRBJ2-2; 8 bases map to TRBD2. CDR3 length equals 16 residues. Germline loops: CDR1 LGHDT, CDR2 YNNKEL (reference sequence). J gave up 0 bases and V 6 bases, and 6 bases lay outside the gene matches.

The rearrangement joins TRBV7-6 to TRBJ2-6, with 9 bases that match TRBD1. The V gene's germline CDR1 is SGHVS and CDR2 FNYEAQ. The CDR3 covers 22 residues. The junction had 19 bases not matched to a gene; V was cut back by 4 bases and J by 0 bases. The CDR3 sequence is CASSSLNPLGTGPFSGANVLTF. DNA of the CDR3: TGTGCCAGCAGCTCGCTTAACCCCCTTGGGACAGGGCCCTTCTCTGGGGCCAACGTCCTGACTTTC.

The chain joins TRBV19 to TRBJ1-2, with D perhaps TRBD1 (6 bases). From germline, CDR1 is LNHDA and CDR2 SQIVND (reference sequence). This CDR3 region has 19 residues. With 0 bases removed from V and 3 bases from J, the gap between germline ends came to 23 bases. This chain's CDR3 is CASSIDLWQGRGSDYGYTF. The CDR3 DNA sequence: TGTGCCAGTAGTATAGATCTCTGGCAGGGGCGAGGTTCGGACTATGGCTACACCTTC.

This chain links TRBV6-5 with TRBJ2-2, with D uncertain. The germline V gene has CDR1 MNHEY and CDR2 SVGAGI. The CDR3 consists of 14 residues. Trimming shortened V by 8 bases and J by 2 bases, and 12 bases separated the two germline ends. The CDR3 loop reads CASRRVPNTGELFF. CDR3 in DNA: TGTGCCAGCCGACGGGTGCCCAACACCGGGGAGCTGTTTTTT.

This clone has only one observation. The chain carries TRBV4-1 and TRBJ2-1, with 12 bases identical to TRBD2. V lost 4 bases to trimming and J lost 6 bases; unmatched junction nucleotides: 4. This CDR3 spans 15 amino acids. From germline, CDR1 is MGHRA and CDR2 YSYEKL. The CDR3 DNA reads TGCGCCAGCAGCCCCCGGACTAGCGGGGTCAATGAGCAGTTCTTC. It is translated as CASSPRTSGVNEQFF.

The chain couples TRBV5-4 to TRBJ2-3, with 9 bases matching TRBD1. Germline V gene sequence: CDR1 SGHNT, CDR2 YYREEE (reference sequence). The V gene end was trimmed by 2 bases and the J gene end by 6 bases; junction bases not matched to a gene: 4. This CDR3 region has 14 residues. In DNA form, the CDR3 reads TGTGCCAGCAGCTTAGGACAGGGGTACGATACGCAGTATTTT. It codes for CASSLGQGYDTQYF. Filled out from reference TRBV5-4 and TRBJ2-3, the complete variable domain reads ETGVTQSPTHLIKTRGQQVTLRCSSQSGHNTVSWYQQALGQGPQFIFQYYREEENGRGNFPPRFSGLQFPNYSSELNVNALELDDSALYLCASSLGQGYDTQYFGPGTRLTVL.

The rearrangement joins TRBV3-1 (or the pseudogene TRBV3-2) to TRBJ1-1; D might be TRBD1 (5 bases). The CDR3 spans 14 residues. V gave up 3 bases and J gave up 2 bases, with 10 bases separating them. Germline-derived CDR1 and CDR2 are LGHDT and YNNKEL (reference sequence). The CDR3 region is CASSHGTGNTEAFF. The CDR3 DNA sequence: TGTGCCAGCAGCCACGGAACAGGAAACACTGAAGCTTTCTTT.

The chain uses TRBV7-9 and TRBJ1-4, with D possibly matching TRBD1 (6 bases). The CDR3 runs 15 residues. Germline CDR1 and CDR2: SEHNR and FQNEAQ (reference sequence). Trimming pared 3 bases from V and 7 bases from J, leaving 15 bases between. The CDR3 sequence is CASSFQQGGGEKLFF. CDR3 nucleotides: TGTGCCAGCAGCTTCCAACAGGGCGGAGGTGAAAAACTGTTTTTT.

This clone was observed a single time. For the CDR3, the DNA is TGTGCCACCGGGGGTACCGGGACACTTAATTCACCCCTCCACTTT. It codes for CATGGTGTLNSPLHF. This chain uses TRBV28 with TRBJ1-6; D is possibly TRBD1 (6 bases). Trimming stripped 10 bases from V and 6 bases from J, with 19 bases between. The CDR3 runs 15 residues. The germline V gene encodes CDR1 MDHEN and CDR2 SYDVKM.

The genes are TRBV24-1 and TRBJ1-5, with a possible D match to TRBD1 (5 bases). The CDR3 contains 15 residues. Germline loops: CDR1 KGHDR, CDR2 SFDVKD. Trimming left V 0 bases short and J 4 bases short, with 9 bases between. The CDR3 nucleotides are TGTGCCACCAGTGATTTGATCAGGGTAAATCAGCCCCAGCATTTT. Translation gives CATSDLIRVNQPQHF.

The chain joins TRBV10-2 to TRBJ1-1, with unresolved D. With 1 base removed from V and 1 base from J, the gap between germline ends came to 10 bases. The germline V gene has CDR1 WSHSY and CDR2 SAAADI. CDR3 length: 15 amino acids. The CDR3 reads CASSELGPKNTEAFF. The CDR3 bases are TGCGCCAGCAGTGAGTTAGGTCCGAAGAACACTGAAGCTTTCTTT.

This rearrangement joins TRBV18 to TRBJ1-1, with D maybe TRBD1 (5 bases). This CDR3 is built from 14 residues. V dropped 4 bases and J dropped 1 base, with 10 bases sitting between them. From germline, CDR1 is KGHSH and CDR2 LQKENI. CDR3 nucleotides: TGTGCCAGCTCACGGGGCCATACGAACACTGAAGCTTTCTTT. Translating it yields CASSRGHTNTEAFF.

This chain joins TRBV19 and TRBJ2-2; tentative D call: TRBD1 (6 bases). The germline CDR1 and CDR2 sequences are LNHDA and SQIVND (reference sequence). The CDR3 length is 16 residues. Trimming pared 5 bases from V and 9 bases from J, leaving 22 bases between. CDR3 in amino acids: CASSPNRDGWRRELFF. The CDR3, as DNA: TGTGCCAGTAGTCCCAACAGGGATGGGTGGCGTCGGGAGCTGTTTTTT.

The sample holds a few counts of this clone. J is TRBJ1-2 and V is TRBV7-9; TRBD1 matches at 8 bases. This CDR3 contains 15 residues. Germline CDR1 SEHNR, CDR2 FQNEAQ (reference sequence). V shed 4 bases, J shed 8 bases, and the junction held 12 bases outside the gene matches. The CDR3 DNA sequence: TGTGCCAGCAGCTATGGACAGGGCGGGGGACGGGGCTACACCTTC. Amino acids: CASSYGQGGGRGYTF.